This record looks at one T cell receptor (beta chain) sequence and its context. The antigen is unknown. This sample is part of a study of T cell responses to AZD1222 COVID-19 vaccine. Findings and limits, study-wide: Most donors were white British and more were female, and clonal diversity was possibly underestimated. Just 5 to 7 AZD1222 recipients tested seropositive at baseline. Spike-specific TCR breadth rose after two AZD1222 doses, and depth rose as well. CD4 TCRs associated with vaccination spanned spike, dominating at 160-218 and 743-854.

The method was immunoSEQ multiplex PCR; TCRdb's version includes in-frame clones alone and lacks a portion of them. The sample consists of about 150,000 clones, roughly nine tenths of them appearing once. CDR3 length: 16 amino acids. The germline gives CDR1 SGHTA, CDR2 FQGTGA. Between the trimmed V and J ends, which lost 3 bases and 0 bases, there was a span of 12 bases. The TCR comes from an adult who had recovered from COVID-19. The specimen comprised peripheral blood, sampled after recovery from COVID-19. The V gene is TRBV7-3, the J gene TRBJ1-3, with D possibly matching TRBD1 (5 bases). This CDR3 reads CASSLMGPFSGNTIYF. The CDR3 DNA sequence: TGTGCCAGCAGCTTGATGGGGCCCTTCTCTGGAAACACCATATATTTT.